The 7 T cell receptor beta chains below all came from one sample that was sequenced in a study of blood T cells in healthy people across ages. With a J-beta primer mix and a sample-barcoded 5' primer, a second PCR ran about 7 to 12 cycles. TCRdb reprocessed the 5' RACE reads via MiXCR and lists one record per CDR3 protein. The table shows more than 700,000 distinct CDR3 sequences, with less than 60% occurring only once. The material sequenced was blood. Receptors were obtained from a man older than 75 in good health.

The chain links TRBV7-9 to TRBJ2-7; possibly TRBD1 or TRBD2 for D (5 bases each). Germline assignment: CDR1 SEHNR and CDR2 FQNEAQ (reference sequence). Trimming took off 4 bases at V and 1 base at J, with 14 bases between the two ends. The CDR3 extends over 15 amino acids. DNA of the CDR3: TGTGCCAGCAGCTCGACAGAGGGGTCTTCCTACGAGCAGTACTTC. It codes for CASSSTEGSSYEQYF.

The chain links TRBV29-1 to TRBJ1-1; D is uncertain. V was shortened by 7 bases and J by 3 bases, with 18 bases between the two germline ends. Germline CDR1 is SQVTM and CDR2 is ANQGSEA. There are 14 residues in the CDR3. CDR3 residues: CSAKANSPDTEAFF. CDR3 nucleotide sequence: TGCAGCGCAAAAGCCAACAGTCCGGACACTGAAGCTTTCTTT.

Details on this clonotype: An end of the junction differs from the germline gene, which may be a read error. The V gene is TRBV7-3, the J gene TRBJ2-3, with 13 bases that match TRBD2. This CDR3 comprises 16 residues. The germline gives CDR1 SGHTA, CDR2 FQGTGA. The CDR3 spells CVSSLRLAGGTDTQYF. CDR3 in DNA: TGTGTCAGCAGCTTAAGACTAGCGGGAGGTACAGATACGCAGTATTTT.

This chain joins TRBV24-1 and TRBJ2-5, with 11 positions matching TRBD2. V shed 7 bases, J shed 11 bases, and the junction held 20 bases outside the gene matches. The length of the CDR3 is 17 residues. Germline CDR1 KGHDR, CDR2 SFDVKD. CDR3 nucleotides: TGTGCCACCAGCCCCGGGACTAGCGGTTCCTCCTACAATGAGCAGTACTTC. It is translated as CATSPGTSGSSYNEQYF.

This clonotype has a handful of counts. The rearrangement links TRBV20-1 to TRBJ2-7; D gene ambiguous. Germline V CDR1 and CDR2: DFQATT, SNEGSKA (reference sequence). The length of the CDR3 is 13 residues. Trimming removed 0 bases from V and 6 bases from J, with 12 bases in between. The chain's CDR3 is CSARDRLVREQYF. CDR3 sequence (DNA): TGCAGTGCTAGAGATCGCTTGGTGCGCGAGCAGTACTTC.

This clonotype has at least ten counts. The chain joins TRBV20-1 to TRBJ2-1, with 12 bases that match TRBD2. This CDR3 contains 15 residues. Germline CDR1 and CDR2: DFQATT and SNEGSKA (reference sequence). V lost 5 bases and J lost 3; bases outside the gene matches: 5. CDR3 region: CSAPGLAGYYNEQFF. The CDR3 DNA is TGCAGTGCTCCCGGACTAGCGGGGTACTACAATGAGCAGTTCTTC.

This clonotype was found a few times. V usage is TRBV29-1 and J usage is TRBJ2-7, with 11 bases fitting TRBD1. The CDR3 runs 14 residues. In germline, CDR1 is SQVTM, CDR2 ANQGSEA. Losses at the gene ends were 2 bases for V and 4 bases for J; bases not matched to a gene: 4. CDR3 amino acids: CSVEMGQGGYEQYF. As DNA, the CDR3 is TGCAGCGTTGAAATGGGACAGGGGGGATACGAGCAGTACTTC.